This record covers a single T cell receptor beta chain. The entry originates in a study of cytomegalovirus exposure and HLA in healthy donors. The PCR contained 60 Vbeta and 13 Jbeta primers. Profiling relied on immunoSEQ multiplex PCR, and the TCRdb table lists in-frame clones only, not all of them. The repertoire has approximately 170,000 clones, about 80% of them found once; the top ten carry about 1.6%. Source material: PBMCs. The sequence came from a man aged 40-49 years in good health and CMV-seronegative.

This chain's CDR3 is CAWSAGGLSQYF. In nucleotides, the CDR3 is TGTGCCTGGAGTGCAGGGGGCCTAAGTCAGTACTTC. The chain has TRBV30 and TRBJ2-4, with TRBD1 matching 8 bases. The CDR3 runs to 12 residues. Germline V gene lookup returns CDR1 GTSNPN and CDR2 SVGIG (reference sequence). The V gene end was trimmed by 1 base and the J gene end by 12 bases; junction bases not matched to a gene: 5.